The entry that follows covers one T cell receptor (beta chain) sequence. This clonotype was seen a handful of times. Its antigen remains undetermined. The sample holds no much larger clone one base away, and base qualities are not on file. Systemically healthy Caucasian individuals from Russia, 39 in total and aged about 6 to 100 years, were included as donors. Ten milliliters of peripheral blood were collected from each donor into EDTA-treated Vacutainer tubes. Ficoll-Paque density-gradient centrifugation was used to isolate PBMCs, with at least 6.5 million per sample. Trizol reagent was used to extract total RNA from PBMCs, with at least 6 micrograms per sample. For every donor, flow cytometry on a PBMC aliquot measured the percentage of naive CD45RAhigh/CD27high T cells. The CDR3 runs 15 residues from the cysteine to the phenylalanine. Only the CDR3 region is kept as DNA, spanning 45 bases read in frame from base 1. Here V drops 5 bases and J drops 6 bases, and the junction holds 8 bases not matched to any gene. As encoded in the germline V gene (reference sequence), CDR1 is DFQATT while CDR2 is SNEGSKA.

This sample is part of a study of blood T cells in healthy people across ages (dated by TCRdb to the mid-2010s). Regarding the complete study: In model experiments, roughly one uniquely barcoded TCR beta cDNA molecule per two T cells was captured by template switching. To avoid experimental bias, donors of different ages were randomly spread across the sequencing lanes. To track age-related changes in TCR beta repertoire diversity, the study relied on deep sequencing normalized with unique cDNA molecular identifiers. The donors were split into four age groups: young (average 16 years), middle-aged (39), aged (over 55) and long-lived (82). Using the same blood draw, the study looked at two additional independent replicas of 1 million unique cDNA reads for two donors, one aged 18 to 29 and the other aged 80 or older. Overall study outcomes, separate from this receptor: As age increased, observed TCR beta diversity per million T cells dropped in a roughly linear way, and a significant reduction was already evident by age 40. Estimates of total diversity based on one million sequenced T cells were considered lower bounds and underestimates. Because profiling used bulk unsorted PBMCs, naive and antigen-experienced compartments could not be compared conclusively. The percentage of naive T cells measured by flow cytometry correlated strongly with observed TCR beta diversity. Compared with the aged group, the long-lived group had more naive CD4+ T cells, fewer expanded clones and increased TCR diversity, a pattern suggesting age selection. Because donor CMV infection status was unknown, age-related changes in expanded clonotypes were potentially confounded.

The library was prepared using 5' RACE. These reads were obtained on an Illumina HiSeq 2500. A second PCR of about 6 to 11 cycles was run with a J-beta primer mix and a sample-barcoded 5' primer. A template-switch 5' adaptor carrying 12 random nucleotides introduced a unique molecular identifier onto each TCR beta cDNA molecule. At least 2.5 million CDR3-containing paired-end reads were obtained from each sample. The Mint cDNA synthesis kit, primed by a TRBC-specific oligonucleotide, was used to synthesize first-strand cDNA from all RNA. All cDNA was treated with uracil-DNA glycosylase and then went through a first 18-cycle PCR with the universal primers M1SS and BC2_uni_R. As for the original processing: Normalization of each sample was performed by random selection of 1 million high-quality reads, each carrying a distinct molecular identifier. Instead of being binned into consensus sequences, reads with shared molecular identifiers were discarded. CDR3 identification, clonotype clustering and error correction used MiTCR with a Q25 quality threshold and the strictest error-elimination algorithm. Lower-bound total TCR beta diversity was estimated with a nonparametric unseen species model using Euler transformation. The public sequencing data were trimmed at Q25 with fastp and processed into clonotypes with MiXCR by TCRdb, which kept only in-frame beta chains. Records with the same CDR3 protein are collapsed into one entry carrying the most frequent genes and DNA. Clone size and V and J calls follow TCRdb, not the original study. The sample table shows about 1.5 million distinct CDR3 sequences, and approximately 40% are seen once. Approximately 7.9% of the sample is in the top ten clones.

Sequences were obtained from blood. This sequence uses TRBV20-1 and TRBJ2-2; 11 central bases correspond to TRBD1. The sequence was obtained from a young woman in good health. The DNA reads as follows: TGCAGTGCTCCTGGGGGGGACAGGGGGGCCGGGGAGCTGTTTTTT. Its protein reads: CSAPGGDRGAGELFF.